This T cell receptor beta chain was sequenced during a study of shared clonotypes between healthy human individuals. Study-wide results and caveats: Memory subsets generally showed lower estimated richness than naive subsets. Limitation of the genetic and exposure-history diversity represented came from the few donors. At large depth, rarefaction still showed sorted-subset sequencing to be incomplete. Compared with clonotypes that all four donors shared, non-shared clonotypes had lower generation probabilities.

CDR3 length equals 14 residues. The V gene's germline CDR1 is MNHNS and CDR2 SASEGT. The J segment lost 1 base and the V segment lost 8 bases, leaving 7 bases of the junction unmatched. This clone was detected a few times. Its specificity is unknown. The data were produced by immunoSEQ multiplex PCR, yet TCRdb's version contains in-frame clones alone and is incomplete. This sample yields 900,000 to 1,200,000 clones, of which around 78% are seen a single time; roughly 0.57% belongs to the top ten. Input material: memory CD4+ T cells from PBMCs. Subset reported: CD45RA-negative fraction. This TCR was sampled from a man between 18 and 29 years old in good health. Some clones in this sample may be carry-over from other donors' samples. This sequence joins TRBV6-1 and TRBJ1-1, with 7 bases matching TRBD1. CDR3 coding DNA: TGTGCCAGCGCCAGGGGGGACGCGAACACTGAAGCTTTCTTT. Its translation: CASARGDANTEAFF.